This TCR beta chain is drawn from a study of T-cell memory formation after mild COVID-19. Study-level information: TCR clusters were mostly donor specific.

The CDR3 runs 12 residues. Germline loops: CDR1 MGHRA, CDR2 YSYEKL. V lost 5 bases, J lost 8 bases, and 12 bases lay in between. 5'RACE with constant-segment primers built TCRalpha and TCRbeta cDNA libraries with UMIs. TCRdb reanalysed the 5' RACE reads using MiXCR and keeps one entry per CDR3 protein. The table shows about 210,000 distinct CDR3 sequences, with around 30% occurring only once. This clonotype was picked up a small number of times. As yet, its antigen is unknown. Notes on the study in general: Clones shrinking between day 15 and 85 showed a balanced CD4/CD8 split, and those that grew later tilted toward CD4+. Second-wave clones reaching peak frequency on day 37 lacked confirmed SARS-CoV-2 specificity.

This receptor was taken from an adult woman who had mild COVID-19 (a few samples of this study predate the infection). Cell type and time point are not known. V gene TRBV4-1 combines with J gene TRBJ1-1; D is uncertain. The sequenced sample was PBMCs or a T cell subset sorted from them (not recorded which). This chain's CDR3 is CASSALGLEAFF. The DNA for the CDR3 is TGCGCCAGCAGCGCGTTAGGGCTAGAAGCTTTCTTT.